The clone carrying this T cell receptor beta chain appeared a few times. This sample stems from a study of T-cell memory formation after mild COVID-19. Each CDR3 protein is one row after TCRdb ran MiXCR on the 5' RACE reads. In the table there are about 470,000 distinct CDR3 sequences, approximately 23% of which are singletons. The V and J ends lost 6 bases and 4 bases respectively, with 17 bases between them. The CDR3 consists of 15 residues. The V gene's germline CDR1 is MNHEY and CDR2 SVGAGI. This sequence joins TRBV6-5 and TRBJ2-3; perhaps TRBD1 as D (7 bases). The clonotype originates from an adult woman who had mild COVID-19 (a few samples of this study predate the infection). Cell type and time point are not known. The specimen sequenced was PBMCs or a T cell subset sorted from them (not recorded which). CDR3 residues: CASRSNRRGPDTQYF. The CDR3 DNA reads TGTGCCAGCAGAAGTAATAGGAGGGGGCCAGATACGCAGTATTTT.